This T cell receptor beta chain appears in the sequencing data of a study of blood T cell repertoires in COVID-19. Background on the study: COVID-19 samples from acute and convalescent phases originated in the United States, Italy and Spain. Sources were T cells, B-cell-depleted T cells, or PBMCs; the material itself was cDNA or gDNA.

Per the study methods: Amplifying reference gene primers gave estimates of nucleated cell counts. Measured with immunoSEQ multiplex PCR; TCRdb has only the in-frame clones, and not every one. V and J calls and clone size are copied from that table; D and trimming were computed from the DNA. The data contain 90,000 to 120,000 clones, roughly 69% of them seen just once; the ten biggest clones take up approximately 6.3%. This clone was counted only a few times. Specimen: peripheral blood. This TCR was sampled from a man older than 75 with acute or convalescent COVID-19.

Here the CDR3 reads CASSLRPGGASGNTIYF. CDR3 in DNA: TGTGCCAGCAGCTTGAGACCAGGGGGCGCCAGTGGAAACACCATATATTTT. This sequence joins TRBV7-6 and TRBJ1-3, with 8 bases identical to TRBD1. After removal of 3 bases from V and 3 bases from J, the junction contained 10 bases not matched to a gene. The CDR3 is 17 residues long. Germline V gene lookup returns CDR1 SGHVS and CDR2 FNYEAQ.